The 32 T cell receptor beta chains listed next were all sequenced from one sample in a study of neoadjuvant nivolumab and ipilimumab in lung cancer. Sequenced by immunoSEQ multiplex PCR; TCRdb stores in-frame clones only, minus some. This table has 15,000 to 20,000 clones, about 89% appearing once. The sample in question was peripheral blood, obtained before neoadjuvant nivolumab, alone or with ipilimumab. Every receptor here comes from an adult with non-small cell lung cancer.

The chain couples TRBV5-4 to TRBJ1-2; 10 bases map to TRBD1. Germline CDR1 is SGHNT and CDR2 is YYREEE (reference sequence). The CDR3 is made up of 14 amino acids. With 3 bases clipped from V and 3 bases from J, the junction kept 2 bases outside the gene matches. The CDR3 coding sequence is TGTGCCAGCAGCTGGGACAGGGGCGACTATGGCTACACCTTC. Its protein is CASSWDRGDYGYTF. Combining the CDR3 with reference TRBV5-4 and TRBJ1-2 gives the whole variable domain ETGVTQSPTHLIKTRGQQVTLRCSSQSGHNTVSWYQQALGQGPQFIFQYYREEENGRGNFPPRFSGLQFPNYSSELNVNALELDDSALYLCASSWDRGDYGYTFGSGTRLTVV.

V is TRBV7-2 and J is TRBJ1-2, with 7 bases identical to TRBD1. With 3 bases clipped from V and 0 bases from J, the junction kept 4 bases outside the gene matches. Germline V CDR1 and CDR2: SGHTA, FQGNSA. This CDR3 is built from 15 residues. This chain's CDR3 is CASSLNRGTNYGYTF. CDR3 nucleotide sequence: TGTGCCAGCAGCTTGAACAGGGGAACTAACTATGGCTACACCTTC.

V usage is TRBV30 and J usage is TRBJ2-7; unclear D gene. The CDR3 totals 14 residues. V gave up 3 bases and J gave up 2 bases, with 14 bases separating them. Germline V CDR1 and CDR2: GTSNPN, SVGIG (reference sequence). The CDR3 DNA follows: TGTGCCTGGAGCTGGCGGCAGAAAGCCTACGAGCAGTACTTC. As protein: CAWSWRQKAYEQYF.

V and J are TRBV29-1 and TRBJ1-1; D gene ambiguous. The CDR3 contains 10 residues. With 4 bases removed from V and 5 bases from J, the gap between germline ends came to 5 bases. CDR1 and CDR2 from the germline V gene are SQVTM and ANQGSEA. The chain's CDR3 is CSVGITEAFF. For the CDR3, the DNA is TGCAGCGTTGGTATAACTGAAGCTTTCTTT.

CDR3 DNA: TGTGCCAGCAGTGCCCCGGGACAGGGACTAACTGGGGCCAACGTCCTGACTTTC. This encodes CASSAPGQGLTGANVLTF. The chain joins TRBV28 to TRBJ2-6, with 9 bases fitting TRBD1. Germline CDR1 and CDR2: MDHEN and SYDVKM. V lost 5 bases, J lost 2 bases, and 10 bases stayed unmatched. This CDR3 has 18 residues.

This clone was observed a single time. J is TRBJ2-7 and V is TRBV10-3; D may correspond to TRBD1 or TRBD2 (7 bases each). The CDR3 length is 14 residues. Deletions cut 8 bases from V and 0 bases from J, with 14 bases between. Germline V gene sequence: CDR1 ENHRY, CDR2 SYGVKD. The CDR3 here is CAISGGQSSYEQYF. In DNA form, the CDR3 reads TGTGCCATCTCGGGGGGACAGAGCTCCTACGAGCAGTACTTC.

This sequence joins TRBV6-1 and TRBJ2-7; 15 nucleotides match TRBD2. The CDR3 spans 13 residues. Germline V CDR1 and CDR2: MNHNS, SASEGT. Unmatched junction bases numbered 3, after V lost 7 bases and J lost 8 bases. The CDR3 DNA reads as TGTGCCAGCATAGGACTAGCGGGAGGGAAGCAGTACTTC. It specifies CASIGLAGGKQYF.

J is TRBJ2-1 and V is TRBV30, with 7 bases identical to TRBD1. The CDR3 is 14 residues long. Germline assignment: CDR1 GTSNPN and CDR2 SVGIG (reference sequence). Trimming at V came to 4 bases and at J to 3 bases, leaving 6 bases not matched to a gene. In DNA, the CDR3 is TGTGCCTGGACGACAGGGCAAATCTACAATGAGCAGTTCTTC. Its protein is CAWTTGQIYNEQFF. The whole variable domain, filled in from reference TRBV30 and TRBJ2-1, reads SQTIHQWPATLVQPVGSPLSLECTVEGTSNPNLYWYRQAAGRGLQLLFYSVGIGQISSEVPQNLSASRPQDRQFILSSKKLLLSDSGFYLCAWTTGQIYNEQFFGPGTRLTVL.

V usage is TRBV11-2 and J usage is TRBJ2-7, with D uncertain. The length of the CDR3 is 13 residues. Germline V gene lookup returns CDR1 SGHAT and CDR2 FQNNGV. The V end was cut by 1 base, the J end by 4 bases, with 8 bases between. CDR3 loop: CASSLGSQYEQYF. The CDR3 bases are TGTGCCAGCAGCTTAGGATCTCAGTACGAGCAGTACTTC. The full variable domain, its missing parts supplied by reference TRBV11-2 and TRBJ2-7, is EAGVAQSPRYKIIEKRQSVAFWCNPISGHATLYWYQQILGQGPKLLIQFQNNGVVDDSQLPKDRFSAERLKGVDSTLKIQPAKLEDSAVYLCASSLGSQYEQYFGPGTRLTVT.

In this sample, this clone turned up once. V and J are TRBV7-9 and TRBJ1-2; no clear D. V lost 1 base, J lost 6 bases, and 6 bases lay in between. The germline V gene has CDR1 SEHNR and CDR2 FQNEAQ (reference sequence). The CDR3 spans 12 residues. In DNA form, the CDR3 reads TGTGCCAGCAGCTTAGTTAATCATGGCTACACCTTC. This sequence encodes CASSLVNHGYTF.

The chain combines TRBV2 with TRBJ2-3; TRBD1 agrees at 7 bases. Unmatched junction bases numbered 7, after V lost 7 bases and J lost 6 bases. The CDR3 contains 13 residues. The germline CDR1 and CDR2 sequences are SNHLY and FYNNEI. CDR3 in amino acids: CASTGQAFDTQYF. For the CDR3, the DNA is TGTGCCAGCACTGGACAGGCATTTGATACGCAGTATTTT.

In nucleotides, the CDR3 is TGCAGCGTTGAAATGGCGCCGAGCTCCTACGAGCAGTACTTC. Protein sequence: CSVEMAPSSYEQYF. V is TRBV29-1 and J is TRBJ2-7; D not resolved. V gave up 2 bases and J gave up 0 bases, with 11 bases separating them. This CDR3 is built from 14 residues. The germline V gene encodes CDR1 SQVTM and CDR2 ANQGSEA.

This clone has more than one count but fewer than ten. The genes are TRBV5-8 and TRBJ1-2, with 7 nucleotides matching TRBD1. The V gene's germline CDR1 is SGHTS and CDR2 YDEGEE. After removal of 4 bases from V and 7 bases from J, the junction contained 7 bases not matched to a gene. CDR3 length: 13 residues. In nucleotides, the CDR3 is TGTGCCAGCAGCCCGGACAGGCTTGGTGGCTACACCTTC. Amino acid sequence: CASSPDRLGGYTF.

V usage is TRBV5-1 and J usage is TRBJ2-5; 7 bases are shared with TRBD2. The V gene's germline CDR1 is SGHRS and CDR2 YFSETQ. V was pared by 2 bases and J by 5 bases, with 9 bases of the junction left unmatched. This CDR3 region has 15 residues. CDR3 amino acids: CASSFEGGPVETQYF. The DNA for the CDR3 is TGCGCCAGCAGCTTTGAGGGAGGGCCGGTGGAGACCCAGTACTTC.

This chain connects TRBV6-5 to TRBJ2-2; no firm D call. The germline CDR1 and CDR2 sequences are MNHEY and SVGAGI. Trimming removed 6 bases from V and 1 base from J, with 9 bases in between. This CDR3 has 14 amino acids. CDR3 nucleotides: TGTGCCAGCAGCGCGCGGATGAACACCGGGGAGCTGTTTTTT. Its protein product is CASSARMNTGELFF.

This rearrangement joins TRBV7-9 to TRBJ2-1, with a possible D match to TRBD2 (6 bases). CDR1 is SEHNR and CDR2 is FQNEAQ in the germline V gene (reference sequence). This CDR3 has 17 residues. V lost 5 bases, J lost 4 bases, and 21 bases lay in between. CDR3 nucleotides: TGTGCCAGCAGCCCCAGGCGGGCGGTAGCGGCTTACAATGAGCAGTTCTTC. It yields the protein CASSPRRAVAAYNEQFF.

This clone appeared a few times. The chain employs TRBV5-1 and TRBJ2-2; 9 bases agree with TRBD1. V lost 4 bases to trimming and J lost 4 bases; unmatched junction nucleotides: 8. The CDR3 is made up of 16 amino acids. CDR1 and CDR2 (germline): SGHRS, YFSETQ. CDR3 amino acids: CASSGNRGLSTGELFF. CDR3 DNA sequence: TGCGCCAGCAGCGGTAACAGGGGGCTTTCCACCGGGGAGCTGTTTTTT.

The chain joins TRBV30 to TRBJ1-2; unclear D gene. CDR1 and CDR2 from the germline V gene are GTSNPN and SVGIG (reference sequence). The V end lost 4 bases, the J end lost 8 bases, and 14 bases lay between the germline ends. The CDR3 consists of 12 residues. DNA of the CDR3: TGTGCCTGGAAGGGTCACGCCTACGGCTACACCTTC. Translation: CAWKGHAYGYTF.

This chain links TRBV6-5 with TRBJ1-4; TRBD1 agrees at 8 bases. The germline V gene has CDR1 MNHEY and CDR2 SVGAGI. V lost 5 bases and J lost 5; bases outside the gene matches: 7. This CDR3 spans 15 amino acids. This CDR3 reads CASSPWTGINEKLFF. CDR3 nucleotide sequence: TGTGCCAGCAGTCCCTGGACAGGGATAAATGAAAAACTGTTTTTT.

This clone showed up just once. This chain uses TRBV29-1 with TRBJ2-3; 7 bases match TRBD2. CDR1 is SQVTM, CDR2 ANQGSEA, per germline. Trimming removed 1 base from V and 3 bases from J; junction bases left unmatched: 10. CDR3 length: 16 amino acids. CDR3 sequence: CSVEGSDLGGTDTQYF. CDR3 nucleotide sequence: TGCAGCGTTGAAGGCTCCGACTTGGGAGGGACAGATACGCAGTATTTT.

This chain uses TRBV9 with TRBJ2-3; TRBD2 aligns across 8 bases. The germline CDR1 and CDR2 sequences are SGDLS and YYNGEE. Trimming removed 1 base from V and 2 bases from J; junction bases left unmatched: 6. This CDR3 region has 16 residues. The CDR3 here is CASSVRTGGPTDTQYF. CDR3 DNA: TGTGCCAGCAGCGTAAGAACGGGAGGGCCCACAGATACGCAGTATTTT.

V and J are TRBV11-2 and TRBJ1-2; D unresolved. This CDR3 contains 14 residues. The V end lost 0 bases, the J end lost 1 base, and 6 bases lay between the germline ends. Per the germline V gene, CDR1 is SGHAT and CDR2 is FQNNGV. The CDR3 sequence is CASSLDRGNYGYTF. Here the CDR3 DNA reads TGTGCCAGCAGCTTAGACCGGGGTAACTATGGCTACACCTTC.

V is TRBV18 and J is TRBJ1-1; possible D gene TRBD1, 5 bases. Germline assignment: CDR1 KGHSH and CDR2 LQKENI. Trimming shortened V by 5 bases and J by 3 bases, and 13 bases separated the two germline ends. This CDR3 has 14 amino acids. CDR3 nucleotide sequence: TGTGCCAGCTCATTAAGTACAGGAGACACTGAAGCTTTCTTT. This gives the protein CASSLSTGDTEAFF.

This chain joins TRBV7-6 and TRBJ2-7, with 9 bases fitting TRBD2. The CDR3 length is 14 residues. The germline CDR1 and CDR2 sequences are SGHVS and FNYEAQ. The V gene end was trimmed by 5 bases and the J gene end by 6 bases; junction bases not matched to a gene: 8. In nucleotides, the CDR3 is TGTGCCAGCAGCCCGGCGGGAGGGGAGGGCGAGCAGTACTTC. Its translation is CASSPAGGEGEQYF.

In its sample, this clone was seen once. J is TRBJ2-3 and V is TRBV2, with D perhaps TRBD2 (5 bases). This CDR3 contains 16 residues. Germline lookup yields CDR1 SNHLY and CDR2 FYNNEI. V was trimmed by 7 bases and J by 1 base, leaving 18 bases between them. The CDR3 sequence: CASTQSRVLGTDTQYF. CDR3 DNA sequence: TGTGCCAGCACCCAATCGCGGGTGTTGGGCACAGATACGCAGTATTTT. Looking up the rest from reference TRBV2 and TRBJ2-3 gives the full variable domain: EPEVTQTPSHQVTQMGQEVILRCVPISNHLYFYWYRQILGQKVEFLVSFYNNEISEKSEIFDDQFSVERPDGSNFTLKIRSTKLEDSAMYFCASTQSRVLGTDTQYFGPGTRLTVL.

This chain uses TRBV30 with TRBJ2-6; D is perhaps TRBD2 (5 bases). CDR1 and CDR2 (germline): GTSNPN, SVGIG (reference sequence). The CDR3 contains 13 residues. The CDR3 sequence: CGKRNSGANVLTF. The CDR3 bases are TGTGGGAAGCGGAACTCTGGGGCCAACGTCCTGACTTTC.

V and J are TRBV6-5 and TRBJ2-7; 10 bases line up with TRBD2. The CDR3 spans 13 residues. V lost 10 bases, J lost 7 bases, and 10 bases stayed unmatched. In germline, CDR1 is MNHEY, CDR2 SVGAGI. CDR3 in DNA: TGTGCCACGCTAGCGGGAGATTCGAGTGAGCAGTACTTC. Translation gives CATLAGDSSEQYF.

The CDR3 nucleotides are TGTGCCAGCAGCCTCTTCGGGACCCAAAGGGGCGAGCAGTACTTC. Encoded protein: CASSLFGTQRGEQYF. The chain has TRBV6-6 and TRBJ2-7; D may match TRBD1 or TRBD2 (5 bases each). CDR3 size: 15 residues. In germline, CDR1 is MNHNY, CDR2 SVGAGI (reference sequence). Trimming removed 6 bases from V and 6 bases from J, with 21 bases in between.

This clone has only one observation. The CDR3 bases are TGTGCCAGCAGCTTGTTCGGGGATCGCTACACCTTC. This codes for CASSLFGDRYTF. This rearrangement joins TRBV5-6 to TRBJ1-2; D is undetermined. Germline V gives CDR1 SGHDT, CDR2 YYEEEE. The CDR3 has 12 residues. V dropped 1 base and J dropped 9 bases, with 10 bases sitting between them.

The CDR3 region has the DNA TGCAGCGTTGAAGGAAGAGACAGTAACTATGGCTACACCTTC. This translates into CSVEGRDSNYGYTF. The rearrangement uses TRBV29-1 and TRBJ1-2; maybe TRBD1 (5 bases). V was cut by 1 base and J by 1 base, with 10 bases left in between. The CDR3 runs to 14 residues. CDR1 and CDR2 from the germline V gene are SQVTM and ANQGSEA. Looking up the rest from reference TRBV29-1 and TRBJ1-2 gives the full variable domain: SAVISQKPSRDICQRGTSLTIQCQVDSQVTMMFWYRQQPGQSLTLIATANQGSEATYESGFVIDKFPISRPNLTFSTLTVSNMSPEDSSIYLCSVEGRDSNYGYTFGSGTRLTVV.

The CDR3 nucleotides read TGCGCCAGCAGCTTCACAGGGGGTGCTGAAGCTTTCTTT. Translated, it gives CASSFTGGAEAFF. The chain carries TRBV5-1 and TRBJ1-1; 8 positions match TRBD1. The CDR3 length is 13 residues. Germline V gene sequence: CDR1 SGHRS, CDR2 YFSETQ. The ends lost 2 bases at V and 6 bases at J; junction bases unmatched: 3.

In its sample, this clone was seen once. The CDR3 nucleotides read TGTGCCAGCAGCCAAACAGGGAGCACTGAAGCTTTCTTT. Translated: CASSQTGSTEAFF. V usage is TRBV7-3 and J usage is TRBJ1-1; a possible D gene is TRBD1 (6 bases). The CDR3 sequence is 13 residues long. With 5 bases removed from V and 4 bases from J, the gap between germline ends came to 11 bases. The germline V gene has CDR1 SGHTA and CDR2 FQGTGA.